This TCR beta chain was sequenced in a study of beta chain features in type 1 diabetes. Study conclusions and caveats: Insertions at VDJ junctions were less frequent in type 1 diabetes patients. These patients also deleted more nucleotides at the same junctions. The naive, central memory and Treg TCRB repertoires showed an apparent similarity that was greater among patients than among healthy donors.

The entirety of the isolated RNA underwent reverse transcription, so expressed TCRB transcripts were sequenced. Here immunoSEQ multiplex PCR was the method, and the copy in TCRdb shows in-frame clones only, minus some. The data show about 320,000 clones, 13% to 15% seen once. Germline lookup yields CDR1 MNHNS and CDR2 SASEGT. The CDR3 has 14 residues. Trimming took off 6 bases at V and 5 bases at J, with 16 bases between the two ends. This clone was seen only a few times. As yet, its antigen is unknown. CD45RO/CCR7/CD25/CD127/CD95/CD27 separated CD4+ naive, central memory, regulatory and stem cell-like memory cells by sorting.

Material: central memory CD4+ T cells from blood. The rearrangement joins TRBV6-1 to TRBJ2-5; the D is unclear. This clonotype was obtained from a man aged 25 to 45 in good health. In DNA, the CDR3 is TGTGCCAGCAGAACCAGGTCGCCTGGGGAGACCCAGTACTTC. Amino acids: CASRTRSPGETQYF.